This TCR beta chain was sequenced during a study of response to subunit inactivated influenza vaccine. General study points: Seasonal influenza vaccination, on each occasion, was suggested by the authors to recruit few new T cells.

A word on this clonotype: The antigen is undetermined.

One entry per CDR3 protein results from TCRdb running MiXCR on the RT-PCR reads. The sample yields around 540,000 distinct CDR3 sequences, approximately 12% seen once. CDR1 is LGHDT, CDR2 YNNKEL, per germline (reference sequence). Trimming removed 1 base from V and 4 bases from J, with 8 bases in between. The CDR3 contains 15 residues. The starting material was PBMCs from blood, obtained on the day of vaccination. This chain uses TRBV3-1 with TRBJ1-6; the D is unclear. This receptor was taken from a man aged 45-65 years who received an inactivated influenza vaccine. Here the CDR3 reads CASSQGGGYNSPLHF. CDR3 DNA sequence: TGTGCCAGCAGCCAAGGGGGAGGATATAATTCACCCCTCCACTTT.